Reported below is one T cell receptor (beta chain). The PCR was carried out with 60 Vbeta primers and 13 Jbeta primers. TCRdb's copy holds only in-frame clones and misses some; the assay was immunoSEQ multiplex PCR. The sample carries 150,000 to 200,000 clones, roughly 82% recorded once. Between the trimmed V and J ends, which lost 7 bases and 0 bases, there was a span of 16 bases. This CDR3 contains 16 residues. Germline CDR1 and CDR2: MDHEN and SYDVKM. These data belong to a study of cytomegalovirus exposure and HLA in healthy donors. Sequenced material: PBMCs. This TCR derives from a man between 50 and 59 years old in good health and CMV-seropositive. This chain uses TRBV28 with TRBJ1-3; no clear D. CDR3 sequence (DNA): TGTGCCAGCACCAAAGACCCCCGGGGCTCTGGAAACACCATATATTTT. This translates into CASTKDPRGSGNTIYF.